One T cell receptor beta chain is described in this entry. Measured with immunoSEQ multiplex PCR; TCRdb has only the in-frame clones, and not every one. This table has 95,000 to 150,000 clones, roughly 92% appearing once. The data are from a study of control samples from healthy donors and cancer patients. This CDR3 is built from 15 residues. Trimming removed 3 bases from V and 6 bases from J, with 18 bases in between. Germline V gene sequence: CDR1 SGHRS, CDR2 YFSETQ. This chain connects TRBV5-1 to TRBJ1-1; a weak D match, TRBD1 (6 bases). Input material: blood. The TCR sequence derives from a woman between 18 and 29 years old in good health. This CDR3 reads CASSWVGASTPEAFF. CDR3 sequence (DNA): TGCGCCAGCAGCTGGGTGGGGGCGTCGACACCTGAAGCTTTCTTT. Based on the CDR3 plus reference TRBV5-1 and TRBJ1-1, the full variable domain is KAGVTQTPRYLIKTRGQQVTLSCSPISGHRSVSWYQQTPGQGLQFLFEYFSETQRNKGNFPGRFSGRQFSNSRSEMNVSTLELGDSALYLCASSWVGASTPEAFFGQGTRLTVV.